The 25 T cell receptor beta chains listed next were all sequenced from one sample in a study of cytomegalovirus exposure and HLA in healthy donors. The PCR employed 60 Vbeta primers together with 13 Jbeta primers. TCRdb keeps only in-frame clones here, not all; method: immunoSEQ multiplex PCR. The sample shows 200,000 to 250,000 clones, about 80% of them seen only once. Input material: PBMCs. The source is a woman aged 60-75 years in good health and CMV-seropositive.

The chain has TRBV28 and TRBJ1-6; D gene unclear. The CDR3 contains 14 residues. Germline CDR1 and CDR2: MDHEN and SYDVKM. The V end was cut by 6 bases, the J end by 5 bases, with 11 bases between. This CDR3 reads CASRYSDHNSPLHF. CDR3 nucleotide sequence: TGTGCCAGCAGGTACAGTGATCATAATTCACCCCTCCACTTT.

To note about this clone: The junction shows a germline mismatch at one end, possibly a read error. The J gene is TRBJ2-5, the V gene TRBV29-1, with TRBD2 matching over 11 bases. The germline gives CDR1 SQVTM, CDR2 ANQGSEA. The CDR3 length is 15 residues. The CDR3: CSVGSSGGNQETRYF. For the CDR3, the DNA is TGCAGCGTCGGATCTAGCGGGGGGAACCAAGAGACCCGGTACTTC.

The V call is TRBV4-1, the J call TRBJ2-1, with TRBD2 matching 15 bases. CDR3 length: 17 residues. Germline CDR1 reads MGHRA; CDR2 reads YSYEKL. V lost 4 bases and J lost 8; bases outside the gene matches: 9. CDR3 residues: CASSPGLAGGPKYEQFF. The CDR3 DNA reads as TGCGCCAGCAGCCCAGGACTAGCGGGGGGGCCGAAGTATGAGCAGTTCTTC.

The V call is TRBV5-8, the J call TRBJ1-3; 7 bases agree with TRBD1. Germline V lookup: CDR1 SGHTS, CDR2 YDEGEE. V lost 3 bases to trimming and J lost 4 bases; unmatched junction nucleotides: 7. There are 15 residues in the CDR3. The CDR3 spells CASSSSQGGGNTIYF. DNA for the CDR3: TGTGCCAGCAGCTCTTCCCAGGGGGGAGGAAACACCATATATTTT.

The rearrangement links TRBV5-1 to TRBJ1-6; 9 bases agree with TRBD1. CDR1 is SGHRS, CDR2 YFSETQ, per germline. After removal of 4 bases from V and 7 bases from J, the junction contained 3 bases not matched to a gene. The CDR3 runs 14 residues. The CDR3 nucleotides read TGCGCCAGCAGCCCGGACAGGGGCAATTCACCCCTCCACTTT. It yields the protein CASSPDRGNSPLHF.

In nucleotides, the CDR3 is TGTGCCAGCAGCCAAGAGTGGGGACTAGGGGGGACCCTCCCTCTTCGGGAGCAGTACTTC. Residues: CASSQEWGLGGTLPLREQYF. The chain uses TRBV14 and TRBJ2-7, with 8 bases matching TRBD2. Looked up from germline, CDR1 is SGHDN and CDR2 is FVKESK. V was clipped by 0 bases and J by 7 bases; unmatched bases: 23. The CDR3 covers 20 residues.

In nucleotides, the CDR3 is TGTGCCTGGAGTGTAGTGGGGGGAGGTCAGCAGTACTTC. As protein: CAWSVVGGGQQYF. This chain connects TRBV30 to TRBJ2-7; D is possibly TRBD2 (6 bases). CDR1 GTSNPN and CDR2 SVGIG come from the germline V gene (reference sequence). The germline V and J ends were trimmed by 0 bases and 8 bases, with 14 bases remaining between them. The CDR3 is 13 amino acids.

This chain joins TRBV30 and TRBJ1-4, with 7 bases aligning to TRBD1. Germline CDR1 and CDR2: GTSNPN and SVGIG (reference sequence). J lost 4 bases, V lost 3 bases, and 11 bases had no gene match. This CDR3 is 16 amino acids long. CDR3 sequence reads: CAWRPTGYRLNEKLFF. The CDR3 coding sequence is TGTGCCTGGAGACCGACAGGGTATAGGCTTAATGAAAAACTGTTTTTT. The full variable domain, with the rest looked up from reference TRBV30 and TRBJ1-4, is SQTIHQWPATLVQPVGSPLSLECTVEGTSNPNLYWYRQAAGRGLQLLFYSVGIGQISSEVPQNLSASRPQDRQFILSSKKLLLSDSGFYLCAWRPTGYRLNEKLFFGSGTQLSVL.

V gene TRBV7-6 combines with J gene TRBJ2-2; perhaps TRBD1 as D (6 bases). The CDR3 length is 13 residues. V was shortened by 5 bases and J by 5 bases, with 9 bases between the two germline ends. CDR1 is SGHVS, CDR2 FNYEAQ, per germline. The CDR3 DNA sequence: TGTGCCAGCAGCCCAGGGGTAACCGGGGAGCTGTTTTTT. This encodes CASSPGVTGELFF.

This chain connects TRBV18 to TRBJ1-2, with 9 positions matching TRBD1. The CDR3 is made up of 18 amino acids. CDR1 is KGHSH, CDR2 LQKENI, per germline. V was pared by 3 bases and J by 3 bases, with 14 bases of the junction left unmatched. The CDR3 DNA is TGTGCCAGCTCACCCCTCGTGGGACAGGGAGATGGTGACTATGGCTACACCTTC. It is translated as CASSPLVGQGDGDYGYTF.

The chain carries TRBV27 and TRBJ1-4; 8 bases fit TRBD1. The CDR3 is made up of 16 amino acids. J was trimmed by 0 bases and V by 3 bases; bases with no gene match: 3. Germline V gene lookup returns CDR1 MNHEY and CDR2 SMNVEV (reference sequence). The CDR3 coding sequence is TGTGCCAGCAGTTTGGGACAGGCTTCAACTAATGAAAAACTGTTTTTT. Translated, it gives CASSLGQASTNEKLFF. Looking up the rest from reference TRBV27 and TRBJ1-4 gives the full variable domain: EAQVTQNPRYLITVTGKKLTVTCSQNMNHEYMSWYRQDPGLGLRQIYYSMNVEVTDKGDVPEGYKVSRKEKRNFPLILESPSPNQTSLYFCASSLGQASTNEKLFFGSGTQLSVL.

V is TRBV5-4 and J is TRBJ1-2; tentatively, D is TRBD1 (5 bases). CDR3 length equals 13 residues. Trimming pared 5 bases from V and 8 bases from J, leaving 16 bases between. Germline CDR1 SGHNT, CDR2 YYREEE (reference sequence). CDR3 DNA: TGTGCCAGCAGTACTAATCAGGGAGGAGGCTACACCTTC. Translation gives CASSTNQGGGYTF.

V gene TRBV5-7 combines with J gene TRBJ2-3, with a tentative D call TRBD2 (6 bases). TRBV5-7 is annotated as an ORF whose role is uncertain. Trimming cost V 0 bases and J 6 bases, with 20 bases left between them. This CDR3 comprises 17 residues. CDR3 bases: TGTGCCAGCAGCTTGGGCCCGGGACTCCTCGTTGGGGATACGCAGTATTTT. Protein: CASSLGPGLLVGDTQYF.

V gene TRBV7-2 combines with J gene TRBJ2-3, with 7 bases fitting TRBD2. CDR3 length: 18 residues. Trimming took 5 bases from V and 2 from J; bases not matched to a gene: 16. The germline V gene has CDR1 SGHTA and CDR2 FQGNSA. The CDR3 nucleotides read TGTGCCAGCAGCGCAAAAGCGGGGTTTTATTCCTCCACAGATACGCAGTATTTT. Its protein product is CASSAKAGFYSSTDTQYF.

The CDR3 region is CASSPPSTGGFSYEQYF. CDR3 nucleotides: TGTGCCAGCTCACCACCAAGTACGGGAGGGTTCTCCTACGAGCAGTACTTC. The J gene is TRBJ2-7, the V gene TRBV18; 8 nucleotides align to TRBD2. Germline V CDR1 and CDR2: KGHSH, LQKENI. The CDR3 length is 17 residues. After removal of 0 bases from V and 0 bases from J, the junction contained 7 bases not matched to a gene. The full variable domain, with the rest looked up from reference TRBV18 and TRBJ2-7, is NAGVMQNPRHLVRRRGQEARLRCSPMKGHSHVYWYRQLPEEGLKFMVYLQKENIIDESGMPKERFSAEFPKEGPSILRIQQVVRGDSAAYFCASSPPSTGGFSYEQYFGPGTRLTVT.

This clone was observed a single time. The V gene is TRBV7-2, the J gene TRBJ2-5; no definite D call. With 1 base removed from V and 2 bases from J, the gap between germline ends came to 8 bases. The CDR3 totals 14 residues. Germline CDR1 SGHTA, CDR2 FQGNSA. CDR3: CASSLGWAQETQYF. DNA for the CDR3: TGTGCCAGCAGCTTAGGCTGGGCACAAGAGACCCAGTACTTC.

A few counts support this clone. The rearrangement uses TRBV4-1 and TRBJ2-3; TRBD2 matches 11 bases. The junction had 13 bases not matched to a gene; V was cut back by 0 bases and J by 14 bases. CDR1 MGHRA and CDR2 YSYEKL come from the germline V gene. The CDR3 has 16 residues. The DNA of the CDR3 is TGCGCCAGCAGCCAAGACCCAGGGACTAGCGGAAAGATTAGGTATTTT. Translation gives CASSQDPGTSGKIRYF.

The DNA for the CDR3 is TGTGCCAGCAGCTCCCGGTCTACTAACTATGGCTACACCTTC. Amino acid sequence: CASSSRSTNYGYTF. This chain links TRBV13 with TRBJ1-2; D not resolved. The germline V and J ends were trimmed by 4 bases and 0 bases, with 9 bases remaining between them. The germline gives CDR1 PRHDT, CDR2 FYEKMQ (reference sequence). The CDR3 is 14 amino acids.

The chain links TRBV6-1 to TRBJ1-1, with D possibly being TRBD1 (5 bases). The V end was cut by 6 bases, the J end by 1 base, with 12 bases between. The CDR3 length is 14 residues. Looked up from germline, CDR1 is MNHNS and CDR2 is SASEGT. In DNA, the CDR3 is TGTGCCAGCAGAAGGTCAGGGCGGAACACTGAAGCTTTCTTT. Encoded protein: CASRRSGRNTEAFF.

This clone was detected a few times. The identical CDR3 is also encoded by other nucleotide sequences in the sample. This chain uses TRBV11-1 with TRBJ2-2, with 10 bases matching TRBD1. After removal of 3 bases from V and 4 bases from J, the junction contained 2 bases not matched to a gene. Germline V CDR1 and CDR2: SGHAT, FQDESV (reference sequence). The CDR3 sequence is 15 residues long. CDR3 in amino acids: CASSFDRGPTGELFF. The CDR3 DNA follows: TGTGCCAGCAGCTTTGACAGGGGGCCCACCGGGGAGCTGTTTTTT.

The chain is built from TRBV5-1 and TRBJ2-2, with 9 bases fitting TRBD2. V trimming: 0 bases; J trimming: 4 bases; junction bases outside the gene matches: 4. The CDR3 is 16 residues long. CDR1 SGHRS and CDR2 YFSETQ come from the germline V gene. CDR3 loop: CASSLGAGGPTGELFF. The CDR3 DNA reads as TGCGCCAGCAGCTTGGGAGCGGGGGGACCCACCGGGGAGCTGTTTTTT.

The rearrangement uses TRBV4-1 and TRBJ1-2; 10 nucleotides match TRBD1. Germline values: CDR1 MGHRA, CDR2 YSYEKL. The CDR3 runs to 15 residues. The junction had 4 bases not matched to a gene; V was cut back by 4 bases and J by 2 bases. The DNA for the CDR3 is TGCGCCAGCAGCCTCGGACAGGGGGGAAACTATGGCTACACCTTC. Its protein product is CASSLGQGGNYGYTF.

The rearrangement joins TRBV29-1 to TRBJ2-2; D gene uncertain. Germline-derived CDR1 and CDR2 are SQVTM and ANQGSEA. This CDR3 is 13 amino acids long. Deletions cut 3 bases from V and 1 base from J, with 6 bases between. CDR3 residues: CSVDLRNTGELFF. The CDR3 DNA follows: TGCAGCGTTGATCTGCGGAACACCGGGGAGCTGTTTTTT.

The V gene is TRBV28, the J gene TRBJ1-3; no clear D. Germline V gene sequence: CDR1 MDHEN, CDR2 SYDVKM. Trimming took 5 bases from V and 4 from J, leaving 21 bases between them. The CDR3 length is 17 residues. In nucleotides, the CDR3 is TGTGCCAGCAGTGCGGTGGGAGGGCAGGAGTACGGAAACACCATATATTTT. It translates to CASSAVGGQEYGNTIYF.

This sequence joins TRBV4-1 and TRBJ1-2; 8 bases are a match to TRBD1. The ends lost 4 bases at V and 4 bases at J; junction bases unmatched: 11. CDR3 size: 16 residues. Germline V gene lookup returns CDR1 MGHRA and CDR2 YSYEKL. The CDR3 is CASSRPDRGDAYGYTF. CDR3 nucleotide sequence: TGCGCCAGCAGCCGACCCGACAGGGGTGATGCCTATGGCTACACCTTC.